This T cell receptor beta chain was identified during a study of T cell responses to AZD1222 COVID-19 vaccine. Whole-study findings and limits: Most donors were white British and more were female, and clonal diversity was possibly underestimated. Spike regions recognized by vaccine-associated CD4 TCRs spanned the protein, led by 160-218 and 743-854. As reported, nearly half of all spike-specific TCRs target variant regions that are unmutated. Vaccination with two AZD1222 doses was followed by a rise in Spike-specific TCR breadth and depth.

The data were produced by immunoSEQ multiplex PCR, yet TCRdb's version contains in-frame clones alone and is incomplete. The sample has 200,000 or so clones, roughly 91% seen once. This clone was picked up one time. What it recognizes is unknown. V was shortened by 4 bases and J by 5 bases, with 20 bases between the two germline ends. The germline gives CDR1 LGHDT, CDR2 YNNKEL (reference sequence). CDR3 length: 16 amino acids. The specimen was peripheral blood, collected on day 0 of MenACWY control vaccination. The sequence was collected from an adult in good health. The chain carries TRBV3-1 (or the pseudogene TRBV3-2) and TRBJ1-1; TRBD1 might be the D (5 bases). The CDR3 region has the DNA TGTGCCAGCAGCCCTATTACCCGGGCGGGGGGGACTGAAGCTTTCTTT. Its protein is CASSPITRAGGTEAFF.